This T cell receptor beta chain emerged from a study of cytomegalovirus exposure and HLA in healthy donors. Overall study: Prior work identified about 120 million unique TCR beta sequences in 190 million or so T cells.

The CDR3 length is 17 residues. Germline assignment: CDR1 LNHDA and CDR2 SQIVND (reference sequence). V gave up 1 base and J gave up 6 bases, with 20 bases separating them. Both 60 Vbeta primers and 13 Jbeta primers went into the PCR. The data were produced by immunoSEQ multiplex PCR, yet TCRdb's version contains in-frame clones alone and is incomplete. The profile shows almost 200,000 clones, roughly three quarters of them singletons. The sequenced sample consisted of PBMCs. This TCR came from a male donor in good health and CMV-seropositive. This sequence joins TRBV19 and TRBJ2-3, with D possibly TRBD1 on 5 matching bases. The CDR3 sequence is CASSIGPGRAGVDTQYF. In DNA form, the CDR3 reads TGTGCCAGTAGTATAGGTCCCGGCAGGGCTGGGGTGGATACGCAGTATTTT.